These 7 T cell receptor beta chains were all obtained from the same sample, sequenced in a study of cytomegalovirus exposure and HLA in healthy donors (dated by TCRdb to the late 2010s). Library preparation was by the immunoSEQ multiplex PCR assay. For the multiplex PCR, a mixture combining 60 forward primers for TCR Vbeta segments and 13 reverse primers for TCR Jbeta segments was used. This immuneACCESS table, as held by TCRdb, lists in-frame sequences with V and J called but not all clones. Of the missing ones, under half trace to an unresolved V gene in checked studies; the others have no known cause. The table for this sample shows tens of thousands of clones. The ten largest clonotypes hold 12% of the sample. Sample: PBMCs. The receptors were gathered from a woman in her 30s in good health and CMV-seropositive.

V gene TRBV5-1 combines with J gene TRBJ2-3; 8 positions agree with TRBD2. This CDR3 is built from 16 residues. Per germline, CDR1 SGHRS and CDR2 YFSETQ. J lost 2 bases, V lost 0 bases, and 5 bases had no gene match. The chain's CDR3 is CASSLGLAGLTDTQYF. Here the CDR3 DNA reads TGCGCCAGCAGCTTGGGGCTAGCGGGTCTCACAGATACGCAGTATTTT.

V is TRBV10-3 and J is TRBJ1-1; D unresolved. With 4 bases removed from V and 4 bases from J, the gap between germline ends came to 16 bases. CDR1 and CDR2 from the germline V gene are ENHRY and SYGVKD. The CDR3 contains 15 residues. For the CDR3, the DNA is TGTGCCATCAGTGTGGACTCTCGTGTTCCCACTGAAGCTTTCTTT. Its protein is CAISVDSRVPTEAFF.

This sequence joins TRBV28 and TRBJ1-2; perhaps TRBD1 as D (6 bases). This CDR3 region has 12 residues. Trimming took off 10 bases at V and 2 bases at J, with 11 bases between the two ends. CDR1 and CDR2 from the germline V gene are MDHEN and SYDVKM. The CDR3 protein is CATVTGNYGYTF. CDR3 nucleotide sequence: TGTGCCACCGTCACAGGGAACTATGGCTACACCTTC.

CDR3 protein: CASSLTGKGYTF. CDR3 nucleotide sequence: TGTGCCAGCAGTCTTACAGGGAAGGGCTACACCTTC. The genes are TRBV6-5 and TRBJ1-2; TRBD1 is a possible D gene (6 bases). The CDR3 loop spans 12 amino acids. Trimming removed 5 bases at V and 8 bases at J, with 12 bases between. Germline CDR1 reads MNHEY; CDR2 reads SVGAGI.

CDR3 region: CAWSRPGQGSDTQYF. Here the CDR3 DNA reads TGTGCCTGGAGTCGACCGGGACAGGGATCCGATACGCAGTATTTT. The chain employs TRBV30 and TRBJ2-3; 9 nucleotides agree with TRBD1. The CDR3 consists of 15 residues. Looked up from germline, CDR1 is GTSNPN and CDR2 is SVGIG (reference sequence). Trimming took 2 bases from V and 6 from J; bases not matched to a gene: 9.

The chain is built from TRBV9 and TRBJ2-5; 11 positions agree with TRBD2. The length of the CDR3 is 20 residues. Germline values: CDR1 SGDLS, CDR2 YYNGEE. V gave up 3 bases and J gave up 1 base; unmatched junction bases: 17. CDR3 in DNA: TGTGCCAGCAGCGATGGAGTATACGCCGGGACTAGCGGCATCCAAGAGACCCAGTACTTC. The encoded protein is CASSDGVYAGTSGIQETQYF.

CDR3 DNA: TGTGCCAGTAGTAGGGATAGCGGGGGATGGAATGAGCAGTTCTTC. This codes for CASSRDSGGWNEQFF. This chain links TRBV19 with TRBJ2-1; 9 bases are shared with TRBD2. There are 15 residues in the CDR3. Per the germline V gene, CDR1 is LNHDA and CDR2 is SQIVND (reference sequence). With V trimmed by 4 bases and J by 7 bases, 8 bases remained unmatched.